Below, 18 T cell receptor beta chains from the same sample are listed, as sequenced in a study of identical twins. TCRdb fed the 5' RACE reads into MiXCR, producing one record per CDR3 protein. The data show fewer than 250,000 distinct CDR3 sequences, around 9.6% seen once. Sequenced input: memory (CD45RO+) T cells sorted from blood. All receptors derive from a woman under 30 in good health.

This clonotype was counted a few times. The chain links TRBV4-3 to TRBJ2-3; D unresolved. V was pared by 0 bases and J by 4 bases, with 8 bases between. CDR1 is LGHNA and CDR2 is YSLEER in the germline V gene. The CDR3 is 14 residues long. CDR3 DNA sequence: TGCGCCAGCAGCCAAGATATGTGGGCAGATACGCAGTATTTT. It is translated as CASSQDMWADTQYF.

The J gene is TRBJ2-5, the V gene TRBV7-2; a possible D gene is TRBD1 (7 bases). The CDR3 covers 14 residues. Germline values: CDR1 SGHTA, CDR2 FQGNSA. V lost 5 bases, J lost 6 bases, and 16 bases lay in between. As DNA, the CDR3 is TGTGCCAGCAGCCTTATTCAGGGGGGAAAGACCCAGTACTTC. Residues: CASSLIQGGKTQYF. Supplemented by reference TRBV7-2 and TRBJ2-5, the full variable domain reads GAGVSQSPSNKVTEKGKDVELRCDPISGHTALYWYRQSLGQGLEFLIYFQGNSAPDKSGLPSDRFSAERTGGSVSTLTIQRTQQEDSAVYLCASSLIQGGKTQYFGPGTRLLVL.

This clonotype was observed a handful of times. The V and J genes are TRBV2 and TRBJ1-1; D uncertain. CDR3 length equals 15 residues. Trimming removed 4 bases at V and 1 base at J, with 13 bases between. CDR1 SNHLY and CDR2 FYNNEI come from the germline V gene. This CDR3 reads CASSVLRVENTEAFF. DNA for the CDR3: TGTGCCAGCAGTGTTCTCCGGGTGGAGAACACTGAAGCTTTCTTT.

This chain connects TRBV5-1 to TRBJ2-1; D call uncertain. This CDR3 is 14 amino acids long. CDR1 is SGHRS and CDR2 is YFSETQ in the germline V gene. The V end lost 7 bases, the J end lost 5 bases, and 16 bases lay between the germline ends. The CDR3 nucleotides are TGCGCCAGCGCCATCGATTACCCTCACAATGAGCAGTTCTTC. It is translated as CASAIDYPHNEQFF.

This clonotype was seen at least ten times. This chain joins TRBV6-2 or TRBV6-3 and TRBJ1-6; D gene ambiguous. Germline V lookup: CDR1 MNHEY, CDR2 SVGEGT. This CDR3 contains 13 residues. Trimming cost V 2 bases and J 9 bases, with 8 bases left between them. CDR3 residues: CASSYQDISPLHF. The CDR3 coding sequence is TGTGCCAGCAGTTACCAAGATATTTCACCCCTCCACTTT.

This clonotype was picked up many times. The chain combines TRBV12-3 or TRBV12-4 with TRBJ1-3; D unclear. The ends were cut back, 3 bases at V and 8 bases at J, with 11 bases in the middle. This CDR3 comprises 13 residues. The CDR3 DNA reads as TGTGCCAGCAGTTTTATGATGGACGACACCATATATTTT. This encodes CASSFMMDDTIYF.

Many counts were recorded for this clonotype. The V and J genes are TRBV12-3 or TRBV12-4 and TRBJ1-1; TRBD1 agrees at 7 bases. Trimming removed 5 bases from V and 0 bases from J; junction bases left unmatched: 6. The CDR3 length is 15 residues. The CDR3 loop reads CASSPQGGMNTEAFF. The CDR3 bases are TGTGCCAGCAGTCCCCAAGGGGGCATGAACACTGAAGCTTTCTTT.

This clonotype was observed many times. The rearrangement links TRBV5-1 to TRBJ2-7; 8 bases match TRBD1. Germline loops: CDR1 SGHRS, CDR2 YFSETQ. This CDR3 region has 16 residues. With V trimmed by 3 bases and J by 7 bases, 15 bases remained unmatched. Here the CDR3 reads CASSSTGAAPSREQYF. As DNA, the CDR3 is TGCGCCAGCAGCTCGACAGGGGCCGCGCCCTCTAGGGAGCAGTACTTC.

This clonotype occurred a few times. CDR3 sequence reads: CASSYRGASGQPQHF. The DNA of the CDR3 is TGTGCCAGCAGTTACAGGGGGGCATCGGGTCAGCCCCAGCATTTT. V usage is TRBV6-2 or TRBV6-3 and J usage is TRBJ1-5; D perhaps matches TRBD1 (6 bases). The germline V and J ends were trimmed by 2 bases and 6 bases, with 14 bases remaining between them. CDR3 length equals 15 residues. Germline lookup yields CDR1 MNHEY and CDR2 SVGEGT.

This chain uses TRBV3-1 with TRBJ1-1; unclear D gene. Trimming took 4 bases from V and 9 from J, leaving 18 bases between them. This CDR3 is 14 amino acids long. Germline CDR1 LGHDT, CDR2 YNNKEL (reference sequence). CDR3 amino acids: CASSPDGSDIKAFF. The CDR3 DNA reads TGTGCCAGCAGCCCAGACGGTAGCGACATCAAAGCTTTCTTT.

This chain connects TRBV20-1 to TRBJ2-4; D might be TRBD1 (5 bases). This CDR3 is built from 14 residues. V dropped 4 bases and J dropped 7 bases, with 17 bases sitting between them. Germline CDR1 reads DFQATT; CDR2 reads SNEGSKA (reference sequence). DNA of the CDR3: TGCAGTGCTAAGTTTGGGGCCCAAGGGAACATTCAGTACTTC. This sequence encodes CSAKFGAQGNIQYF.

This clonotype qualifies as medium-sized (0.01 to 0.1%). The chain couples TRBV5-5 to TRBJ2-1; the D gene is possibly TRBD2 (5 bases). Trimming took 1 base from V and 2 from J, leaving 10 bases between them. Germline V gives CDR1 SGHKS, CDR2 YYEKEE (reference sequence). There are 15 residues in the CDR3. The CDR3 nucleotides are TGTGCCAGCAGCTTGATGGAGAGGGCCTACAATGAGCAGTTCTTC. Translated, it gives CASSLMERAYNEQFF.

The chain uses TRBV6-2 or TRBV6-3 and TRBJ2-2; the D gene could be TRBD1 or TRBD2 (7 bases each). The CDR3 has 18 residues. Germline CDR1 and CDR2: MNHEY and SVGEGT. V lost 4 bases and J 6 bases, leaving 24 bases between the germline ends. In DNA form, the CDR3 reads TGTGCCAGCAGTTTCTACTTGACCAGGGGGGGCGCGGCCGGGGAGCTGTTTTTT. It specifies CASSFYLTRGGAAGELFF.

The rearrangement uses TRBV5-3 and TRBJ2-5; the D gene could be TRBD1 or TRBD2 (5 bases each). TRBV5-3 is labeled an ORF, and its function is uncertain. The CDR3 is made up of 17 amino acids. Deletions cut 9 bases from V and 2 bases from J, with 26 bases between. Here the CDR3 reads CAMGLGQLRGIQETQYF. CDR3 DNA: TGTGCCATGGGCCTGGGGCAACTGAGGGGCATACAAGAGACCCAGTACTTC.

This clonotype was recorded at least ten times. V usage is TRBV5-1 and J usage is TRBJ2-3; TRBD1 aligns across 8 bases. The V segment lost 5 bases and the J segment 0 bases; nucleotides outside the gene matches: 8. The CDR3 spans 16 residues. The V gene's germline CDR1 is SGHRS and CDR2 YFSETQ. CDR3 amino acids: CASSRQGFGSTDTQYF. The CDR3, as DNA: TGCGCCAGCAGTAGACAGGGGTTTGGTAGCACAGATACGCAGTATTTT.

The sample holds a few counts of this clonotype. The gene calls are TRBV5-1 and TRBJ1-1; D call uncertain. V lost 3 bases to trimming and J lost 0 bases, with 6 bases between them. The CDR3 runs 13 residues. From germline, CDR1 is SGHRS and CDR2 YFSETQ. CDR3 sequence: CASSSNMNTEAFF. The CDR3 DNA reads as TGCGCCAGCAGCTCGAACATGAACACTGAAGCTTTCTTT.

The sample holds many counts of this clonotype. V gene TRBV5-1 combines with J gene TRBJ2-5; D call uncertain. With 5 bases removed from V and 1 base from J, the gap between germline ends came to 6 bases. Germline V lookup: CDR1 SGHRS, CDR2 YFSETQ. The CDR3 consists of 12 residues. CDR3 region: CASSFPQETQYF. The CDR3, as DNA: TGCGCCAGCAGTTTCCCCCAAGAGACCCAGTACTTC. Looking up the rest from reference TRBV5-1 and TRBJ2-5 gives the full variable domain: KAGVTQTPRYLIKTRGQQVTLSCSPISGHRSVSWYQQTPGQGLQFLFEYFSETQRNKGNFPGRFSGRQFSNSRSEMNVSTLELGDSALYLCASSFPQETQYFGPGTRLLVL.

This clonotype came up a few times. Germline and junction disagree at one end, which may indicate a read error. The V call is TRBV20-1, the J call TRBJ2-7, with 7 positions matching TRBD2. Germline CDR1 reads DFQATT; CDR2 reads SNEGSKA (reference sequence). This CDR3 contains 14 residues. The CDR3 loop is CSAKASGPTYEQYF. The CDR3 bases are TGCAGCGCTAAAGCTAGCGGTCCAACCTACGAGCAGTACTTC.